This T cell receptor beta chain was captured by sequencing in a study of cytomegalovirus exposure and HLA in healthy donors. With V trimmed by 2 bases and J by 1 base, 8 bases remained unmatched. CDR1 is SGHRS and CDR2 is YFSETQ in the germline V gene. There are 20 residues in the CDR3. This clone was counted a single time. With 60 Vbeta and 13 Jbeta primers, the PCR was carried out. Clones were sequenced by immunoSEQ multiplex PCR, and TCRdb holds only the in-frame ones, with some missing. The sample holds 200,000 to 250,000 clones; 70% to 80% are singletons and the top ten take less than 2%. J is TRBJ2-2 and V is TRBV5-1, with 16 bases matching TRBD2. This TCR was recovered from a woman in her 30s in good health and CMV-seronegative. Sequenced input: PBMCs. This CDR3 reads CASSFPPGLAGGKNTGELFF. The CDR3, as DNA: TGCGCCAGCAGCTTCCCGCCGGGACTAGCGGGAGGGAAGAACACCGGGGAGCTGTTTTTT. The full variable domain, its missing parts supplied by reference TRBV5-1 and TRBJ2-2, is KAGVTQTPRYLIKTRGQQVTLSCSPISGHRSVSWYQQTPGQGLQFLFEYFSETQRNKGNFPGRFSGRQFSNSRSEMNVSTLELGDSALYLCASSFPPGLAGGKNTGELFFGEGSRLTVL.